This TCR beta chain came from a study of T cells in localized non-small cell lung cancer (TCRdb year 2020). With respect to the entire study: T cell repertoires of 236 early-stage NSCLC patients were analyzed, with tumors being compared against uninvolved tumor-adjacent lungs. The cohort consisted of 200 to 250 treatment-naive NSCLC patients whose localized lung tumors had been resected. NSCLC patients had a mean age of around 70 years, and around 130 were male and 85 to 110 female. What the research found in general, with its limitations: Uninvolved tumor-adjacent lung showed the highest T cell clonality, higher than tumor, which suggests more focused antigenic responses in the adjacent lung. Since the design was exploratory, TCR variables were selected using unadjusted p-values with no false-discovery rate correction. A median of roughly 56 of the top 100 tumor clones were detected in paired uninvolved adjacent lung, and some 30 of these tumor clones were also found among the top 100 clones of the paired uninvolved adjacent lung. Longer overall survival was associated with higher blood T cell density, whereas shorter survival was associated with higher adjacent-lung clonality. Multi-region tumor sequencing was not performed, so intratumor heterogeneity could not be excluded.

With respect to this clone: The antigen it recognizes is unknown. Within one base of it there is no much larger clone, and no base qualities were kept.

V is cut by 0 bases and J by 7 bases, and the space between the germline ends is 19 bases. There are 18 amino acids in the CDR3, from cysteine to phenylalanine inclusive. Left in the record is the CDR3 DNA by itself, 54 bases read in frame from the first base. The CDR1 and CDR2 encoded by the germline V gene are LGHNA and YNFKEQ. The immunoSEQ Assay was used to sequence TCR beta CDR3 regions from DNA. The source study handled its data this way. To compute T cell density, TCR beta template counts were normalized to usable DNA, which was estimated by amplifying housekeeping genes. The preseqR package was used to estimate richness by extrapolating to 400,000 templates for PBMC samples and to 120,000 templates for tissue samples. Clonality was defined by subtracting Pielou's evenness from one. To identify tissue-enriched TCRs, differential abundance testing was run on productive amino-acid clonotypes with a minimum total count of 5 and an alpha of 0.1. The Jaccard Index and the Morisita Overlap Index were used to quantify repertoire overlap between compartments. GLIPH grouped TCR beta CDR3s together with public tetramer-defined viral CDR3s, and a viral motif had to include at least three viral sequences and show V-gene enrichment. TCRdb holds this immuneACCESS table with in-frame rearrangements only. Some clones are missing; in checked studies, unresolved V genes explain under half, and the rest has no known cause. That table furnishes V, J and clone size, whereas the DNA furnished D and trimming. The sample contains some 51,000 clones, around 86% of them found a single time. The top ten hold 5.2% of the sample.

At diagnosis, tumor, uninvolved tumor-adjacent lung and peripheral blood were collected and then preserved as a mix of FFPE and fresh-frozen material. Blood samples were analyzed as peripheral blood mononuclear cells for TCR repertoire profiling. The chain is assembled from TRBV4-2 and TRBJ1-6; the D region possibly corresponds to TRBD1 (6 bases align). The receptor's source is a woman aged 35-75 years with stage I lung adenocarcinoma. The material sequenced was peripheral blood, taken before any cancer treatment. The CDR3 region has the sequence CASSQDPSGQTRNSPLHF. The sequenced DNA is TGTGCCAGCAGCCAAGACCCCTCCGGACAGACGCGAAATTCACCCCTCCACTTT.